This paragraph reports one TCR beta chain. The target antigen is unknown. V shed 4 bases and J shed 6 bases, with 18 bases lying between them. The CDR3 contains 15 residues. The V gene's germline CDR1 is SGHRS and CDR2 YFSETQ. This table comes from immunoSEQ multiplex PCR, and its TCRdb copy is limited to in-frame clones, with some not included. Of about 20,000 clones in the sample, over 80% were seen once. This record belongs to a study of neoadjuvant nivolumab and ipilimumab in lung cancer. Study background: Patients got nivolumab 3 mg/kg on days 1, 15 and 29; combination added ipilimumab 1 mg/kg day 1.

Study conclusions and caveats: Blood richness before therapy tracked richness in tumors resected after neoadjuvant therapy. Resected tumors had greater TCR richness and clonality than uninvolved lung.

Sequencing used peripheral blood, obtained before neoadjuvant nivolumab, alone or with ipilimumab. The clonotype was recovered from an adult with non-small cell lung cancer. The chain couples TRBV5-1 to TRBJ2-3, with TRBD2 as a possible D gene (6 bases). The CDR3, as DNA: TGCGCCAGCAGCCCGGAGGGCGGAATAAGTGATACGCAGTATTTT. This sequence encodes CASSPEGGISDTQYF.